This TCR beta chain was retrieved from a study of shared clonotypes between healthy human individuals. This table comes from immunoSEQ multiplex PCR, and its TCRdb copy is limited to in-frame clones, with some not included. The sample contains some 1,600,000 clones, 95% to 99% of which appear only once. Study results and caveats: Across subsets, estimated richness was generally greater for naive than for memory populations. Among donors, the sharing of clonotypes was expected to be influenced by sequencing depth. A few donors held 5% to 5.5% of naive CD4 clonotypes in common.

Of note for this clone: The antigen remains unidentified.

This receptor was obtained from a man younger than 45 in good health. Source material: naive CD4+ T cells sorted from blood. This sample's subset: CD45RA+ positively selected.

The DNA of the CDR3 is TGTGCCAGCAATAACAACGACCCGACCGAAGATGTAGAGCAGTACTTC. Translating gives CASNNNDPTEDVEQYF. This sequence joins TRBV6-7 and TRBJ2-7, with D hard to call. TRBV6-7 qualifies as an ORF whose function is uncertain. Deletions cut 7 bases from V and 7 bases from J, with 26 bases between. The CDR3 covers 16 residues.